Listed below are T cell receptor beta chains from one sample, sequenced in a study of shared clonotypes between healthy human individuals. Measured with immunoSEQ multiplex PCR; TCRdb has only the in-frame clones, and not every one. The repertoire consists of 2 million or so clones, with less than 95% occurring once and the leading ten covering roughly 1%. Source material: naive CD8+ T cells sorted from blood. These TCRs come from a man aged 18-30 years in good health. Both conserved end residues are part of each CDR3. D genes are given only for firm matches. Size values are once, few and many counts, or a class for expanded clones, and some rows have none.

cdr3_aa,cdr3_nt,clone_size,v_call,j_call,d_call
CASSTGVEQYF,TGTGCCAGCAGCACAGGGGTTGAGCAGTACTTC,.,TRBV7-8,TRBJ2-7,TRBD1
CASGRYNSPLHF,TGTGCCAGCGGGCGCTATAATTCACCCCTCCACTTT,once,TRBV2,TRBJ1-6,.
CASSTGADSYEQYF,TGCGCCAGCAGCACCGGGGCCGATTCCTACGAGCAGTACTTC,.,TRBV5-1,TRBJ2-7,.
CASSFQGHPEQFF,TGTGCCAGCAGTTTTCAGGGGCACCCTGAGCAGTTCTTC,.,TRBV27,TRBJ2-1,.
CASSAGPGAYEQYF,TGTGCCAGCAGCGCCGGACCGGGGGCCTACGAGCAGTACTTC,once,TRBV9,TRBJ2-7,.
CASSLGLSKYF,TGTGCCAGCAGCTTAGGCTTATCAAAGTACTTC,.,TRBV11-2,TRBJ2-7,.
CASSLSGGPYEQYF,TGTGCCAGCAGCCTCTCAGGGGGCCCCTACGAGCAGTACTTC,.,TRBV9,TRBJ2-7,TRBD1
CASSLAASSPLHF,TGTGCCAGCAGCTTAGCCGCCTCTTCACCCCTCCACTTT,.,TRBV7-9,TRBJ1-6,.
CASSLFPGSYNEQFF,TGTGCCAGCAGCTTATTTCCGGGGTCCTACAATGAGCAGTTCTTC,.,TRBV7-3,TRBJ2-1,.
CASSLAIIEQFF,TGTGCCAGCAGCTTAGCGATCATAGAGCAGTTCTTC,.,TRBV7-8,TRBJ2-1,.
CASSSKIGEAFF,TGTGCCAGCAGTTCAAAGATAGGGGAAGCTTTCTTT,.,TRBV13,TRBJ1-1,.
CASSLVTGQISSGANVLTF,TGTGCCAGCAGCTTGGTTACGGGACAGATATCGTCGGGGGCCAACGTCCTGACTTTC,.,TRBV5-6,TRBJ2-6,TRBD1
CASSEQYNEQFF,TGTGCCAGCAGTGAACAGTACAATGAGCAGTTCTTC,.,TRBV6-1,TRBJ2-1,.
CASSQAEGLGNTEAFF,TGCGCCAGCAGCCAAGCTGAGGGGTTAGGGAACACTGAAGCTTTCTTT,.,TRBV4-3,TRBJ1-1,.
CSVCGSTEAFF,TGCAGCGTTTGTGGAAGCACTGAAGCTTTCTTT,.,TRBV29-1,TRBJ1-1,.
CASSLEGQGDSPLHF,TGTGCCAGCAGCTTGGAGGGACAGGGCGATTCACCCCTCCACTTT,.,TRBV5-6,TRBJ1-6,TRBD1
CASSYSGGWGTDTQYF,TGTGCCAGCAGTTACTCTGGGGGCTGGGGCACAGATACGCAGTATTTT,once,TRBV6-5,TRBJ2-3,.
CAWSVGVTYEQYF,TGTGCCTGGAGTGTTGGTGTTACCTACGAGCAGTACTTC,.,TRBV30,TRBJ2-7,.
CASSVLWEPTEAFF,TGTGCCAGCAGCGTTCTCTGGGAGCCAACTGAAGCTTTCTTT,.,TRBV9,TRBJ1-1,.
CASSTLLAASYEQYF,TGCGCCAGCAGTACCCTCCTAGCTGCGTCCTACGAGCAGTACTTC,.,TRBV10-2,TRBJ2-7,.
CASSRDYEDEQYF,TGCGCCAGCAGCCGAGACTATGAGGACGAGCAGTACTTC,.,TRBV4-3,TRBJ2-7,.
CASSLVPGYEQYF,TGTGCCAGCAGCTTAGTCCCGGGCTACGAGCAGTACTTC,.,TRBV7-3,TRBJ2-7,.
CASSLLGTSIFNEQFF,TGTGCCAGCAGTTTACTAGGGACTAGCATTTTCAATGAGCAGTTCTTC,.,TRBV27,TRBJ2-1,TRBD2
CASSVGYRSSSYEQYF,TGTGCCAGCAGCGTAGGTTACCGGTCGAGCTCCTACGAGCAGTACTTC,.,TRBV9,TRBJ2-7,.
CASTEGGTYEQYF,TGTGCCAGCACCGAGGGGGGAACCTACGAGCAGTACTTC,.,TRBV6-4,TRBJ2-7,.
CASSDSGQGSYEQYF,TGCGCCAGCAGTGACTCCGGACAGGGCTCCTACGAGCAGTACTTC,.,TRBV10-2,TRBJ2-7,TRBD1
CASSIWQPEYSNQPQHF,TGTGCCAGTAGTATCTGGCAGCCTGAATATAGCAATCAGCCCCAGCATTTT,.,TRBV19,TRBJ1-5,.
CATSRGREGTGELFF,TGTGCCACCAGCAGAGGCCGGGAGGGCACCGGGGAGCTGTTTTTT,.,TRBV15,TRBJ2-2,TRBD2
CASSLGGHEQYF,TGCGCCAGCAGCTTAGGCGGGCACGAGCAGTACTTC,.,TRBV5-1,TRBJ2-7,.
CASSFSGQYSYETQYF,TGTGCCAGCAGTTTTTCGGGACAGTATTCCTATGAGACCCAGTACTTC,.,TRBV27,TRBJ2-5,TRBD1
CASSPRGNTEAFF,TGTGCCAGCAGCCCTAGGGGGAACACTGAAGCTTTCTTT,.,TRBV5-4,TRBJ1-1,.
CASSSPGQGVQPQHF,TGTGCCAGCAGCTCCCCGGGACAGGGAGTACAGCCCCAGCATTTT,.,TRBV11-3,TRBJ1-5,TRBD1
CASDEQRTFGETQYF,TGTGCCAGCGATGAACAGCGTACTTTTGGGGAGACCCAGTACTTC,.,TRBV7-4,TRBJ2-5,.
CASSEDPGHFTDTQYF,TGTGCCAGCAGTGAAGATCCAGGCCACTTCACAGATACGCAGTATTTT,.,TRBV6-1,TRBJ2-3,.
CASSLQGPYNSPLHF,TGTGCCAGCAGCTTACAGGGGCCCTATAATTCACCCCTCCACTTT,.,TRBV7-9,TRBJ1-6,.
CASSSSGQAQGQPQHF,TGTGCCAGCAGCTCGTCCGGACAGGCCCAGGGTCAGCCCCAGCATTTT,.,TRBV7-9,TRBJ1-5,TRBD1
CASSQERQGNYEQYF,TGCGCCAGCAGCCAAGAACGACAGGGGAACTACGAGCAGTACTTC,once,TRBV4-3,TRBJ2-7,TRBD1
CASRLVPCGGQVRFDDTGELFF,TGTGCAAGTCGCTTAGTCCCTTGTGGGGGACAGGTTCGTTTCGACGACACCGGGGAGCTGTTTTTT,.,TRBV12-2,TRBJ2-2,.
CASGSGFSRDTIYF,TGTGCCAGCGGGTCGGGGTTTTCGCGAGACACCATATATTTT,.,TRBV7-9,TRBJ1-3,.
CASSSVIMPYEQYF,TGTGCCAGCAGCTCCGTTATTATGCCCTACGAGCAGTACTTC,.,TRBV7-2,TRBJ2-7,.
CASSLWTGGEEKLFF,TGTGCCAGCAGCTTATGGACAGGGGGCGAGGAAAAACTGTTTTTT,.,TRBV7-9,TRBJ1-4,TRBD1
CASSSPRTSEHEQYF,TGTGCCAGCAGTTCCCCCAGGACTAGCGAGCACGAGCAGTACTTC,.,TRBV6-5,TRBJ2-7,TRBD2